This passage covers 10 T cell receptor beta chains from one sample sequenced in a study of shared clonotypes between healthy human individuals. Libraries were prepared by immunoSEQ multiplex PCR; TCRdb keeps only in-frame clonotypes and omits some of them. Here the sample spans 400,000 to 600,000 clones, roughly 79% being singletons. The sample consisted of PBMCs. The receptors derive from a woman in her thirties or forties in good health. Some clones in this sample may be carry-over from other donors' samples.

The rearrangement joins TRBV10-1 to TRBJ2-2, with 9 positions matching TRBD2. The CDR3 is made up of 13 amino acids. CDR1 and CDR2 from the germline V gene are WNHNN and SYGVQD (reference sequence). V was pared by 9 bases and J by 1 base, with 0 bases of the junction left unmatched. The CDR3 region has the DNA TGCGCCAGTAGCGGGAGGAACACCGGGGAGCTGTTTTTT. It codes for CASSGRNTGELFF.

J is TRBJ2-1 and V is TRBV7-2; D is ambiguous. The CDR3 has 13 residues. Trimming removed 1 base from V and 6 bases from J, with 7 bases in between. From germline, CDR1 is SGHTA and CDR2 FQGNSA. The CDR3 sequence: CASSLGNPNEQFF. DNA for the CDR3: TGTGCCAGCAGCTTAGGAAACCCCAATGAGCAGTTCTTC.

The J gene is TRBJ2-5, the V gene TRBV19; 10 positions agree with TRBD2. V gave up 5 bases and J gave up 5 bases; unmatched junction bases: 8. The V gene's germline CDR1 is LNHDA and CDR2 SQIVND (reference sequence). The length of the CDR3 is 15 residues. The CDR3 DNA sequence: TGTGCCAGTAGTGCCGGGCTAGCGGGAGTTGAGACCCAGTACTTC. Its translation is CASSAGLAGVETQYF.

This chain uses TRBV9 with TRBJ2-1; D call uncertain. V was trimmed by 0 bases and J by 4 bases, leaving 11 bases between them. Germline assignment: CDR1 SGDLS and CDR2 YYNGEE. CDR3 length: 15 residues. This CDR3 reads CASSVGVMGYNEQFF. The CDR3, as DNA: TGTGCCAGCAGCGTAGGAGTGATGGGATACAATGAGCAGTTCTTC. Full variable domain (missing parts from reference TRBV9 and TRBJ2-1): DSGVTQTPKHLITATGQRVTLRCSPRSGDLSVYWYQQSLDQGLQFLIQYYNGEERAKGNILERFSAQQFPDLHSELNLSSLELGDSALYFCASSVGVMGYNEQFFGPGTRLTVL.

The rearrangement links TRBV21-1 to TRBJ1-2; TRBD1, the D gene given by the table, was not confirmed from the DNA. TRBV21-1 has pseudogene status. The length of the CDR3 is 15 residues. The CDR3 sequence: CASSNTRDRDYGYTF. CDR3 nucleotide sequence: TGTGCCAGCAGCAACACCCGGGACAGGGACTATGGCTACACCTTC.

This clone was observed once. V gene TRBV11-1 combines with J gene TRBJ2-7; D possibly matches TRBD1 or TRBD2 (5 bases each). Germline CDR1 SGHAT, CDR2 FQDESV (reference sequence). This CDR3 region has 14 residues. Trimming shortened V by 8 bases and J by 2 bases, and 16 bases separated the two germline ends. The CDR3 region is CASRRDRRTYEQYF. The DNA for the CDR3 is TGTGCCAGCCGCCGGGACCGAAGAACCTACGAGCAGTACTTC.

The rearrangement joins TRBV19 to TRBJ2-7; possibly TRBD1 for D (6 bases). The CDR3 covers 13 residues. V was cut by 5 bases and J by 4 bases, with 12 bases left in between. CDR1 is LNHDA, CDR2 SQIVND, per germline (reference sequence). The CDR3, as DNA: TGTGCCAGTAGTCGGCAGGGGCAATACGAGCAGTACTTC. Translating gives CASSRQGQYEQYF.

This chain uses TRBV28 with TRBJ1-1; no reliable D call. CDR3 size: 17 residues. V was trimmed by 1 base and J by 0 bases, leaving 15 bases between them. Germline V gene lookup returns CDR1 MDHEN and CDR2 SYDVKM. The CDR3 is CASSLYAGPAMNTEAFF. CDR3 bases: TGTGCCAGCAGTTTATACGCAGGTCCGGCGATGAACACTGAAGCTTTCTTT.

The chain uses TRBV6-5 and TRBJ2-7; D possibly corresponds to TRBD2 (5 bases). The germline V gene has CDR1 MNHEY and CDR2 SVGAGI. This CDR3 contains 15 residues. The germline V and J ends were trimmed by 2 bases and 3 bases, with 14 bases remaining between them. CDR3 DNA sequence: TGTGCCAGCAGTTACCGCCGAGACGGAGGCTACGAGCAGTACTTC. Translation gives CASSYRRDGGYEQYF.

There are a few counts of this clone. J is TRBJ2-7 and V is TRBV15; D ambiguous. The CDR3 spans 14 residues. Trimming left V 1 base short and J 2 bases short, with 9 bases between. CDR1 and CDR2 from the germline V gene are LNHNV and YYDKDF (reference sequence). The CDR3 reads CATSRVTVPYEQYF. CDR3 DNA sequence: TGTGCCACCAGCAGAGTGACGGTTCCCTACGAGCAGTACTTC.